Following are 32 T cell receptor beta chains from one sample sequenced in a study of blood T cells in healthy people across ages. For the second PCR, which ran for about 6 to 11 cycles, a sample-barcoded 5' primer and a J-beta primer mix were used. From the 5' RACE reads, TCRdb called clonotypes with MiXCR, one entry per CDR3 protein. The repertoire holds around 2 million distinct CDR3 sequences, with approximately 40% as singletons. The specimen was blood. The receptors here all came from a human donor in good health.

Comments on this clonotype: A junction boundary mismatches the germline segment, possibly from a read error. The chain joins TRBV7-9 to TRBJ1-1, with 9 bases fitting TRBD1. CDR1 and CDR2 (germline): SEHNR, FQNEAQ (reference sequence). The CDR3 loop spans 17 amino acids. This chain's CDR3 is CASSLAGTGYGNTEACF. CDR3 coding DNA: TGTGCCAGCAGCTTAGCCGGGACAGGGTATGGGAACACTGAAGCTTGCTTT.

This chain uses TRBV12-3 or TRBV12-4 with TRBJ1-1, with D perhaps matching TRBD1 (5 bases). This CDR3 has 15 residues. The V end was cut by 8 bases, the J end by 6 bases, with 22 bases between. CDR3 coding DNA: TGTGCCAGCGGAGTTCGGGGCCCTGGTCTGGCTGAAGCTTTCTTT. Translating it yields CASGVRGPGLAEAFF.

In this sample, this clonotype turned up a few times. The chain joins TRBV27 to TRBJ2-5; D is ambiguous. The J call is in doubt because the DNA end fits TRBJ2-7 better. CDR1 and CDR2 (germline): MNHEY, SMNVEV (reference sequence). The length of the CDR3 is 14 residues. CDR3 nucleotides: TGTGCCAGCAGTTTAAGTCAACCCCGATACGAGCAGTACTTC. Translated: CASSLSQPRYEQYF.

The chain couples TRBV12-3 or TRBV12-4 to TRBJ1-5; TRBD1 matches at 7 bases. V gave up 5 bases and J gave up 6 bases; unmatched junction bases: 16. This CDR3 comprises 17 residues. CDR3 sequence: CASSPPGTVKVGQPQHF. The CDR3 DNA sequence: TGTGCCAGCAGTCCCCCCGGGACAGTGAAGGTTGGTCAGCCCCAGCATTTT.

Regarding this clonotype: Just one base apart from a much larger clone, this may be a read error. The chain employs TRBV7-3 and TRBJ2-1; possibly TRBD2 for D (7 bases). CDR1 is SGHTA and CDR2 is FQGTGA in the germline V gene. The CDR3 spans 16 residues. This CDR3 reads CANSPSGTRGYNEQFF. The CDR3 region has the DNA TGTGCCAACAGCCCCAGCGGGACACGAGGTTACAATGAGCAGTTCTTC.

V and J are TRBV2 and TRBJ2-7; D may be TRBD2 (5 bases). The germline V gene has CDR1 SNHLY and CDR2 FYNNEI. The CDR3 is 15 amino acids. Trimming pared 3 bases from V and 2 bases from J, leaving 14 bases between. CDR3 in amino acids: CASSEVALSPYEQYF. In nucleotides, the CDR3 is TGTGCCAGCAGTGAGGTAGCGCTGAGCCCCTACGAGCAGTACTTC.

Only a few counts were recorded for this clonotype. The chain carries TRBV7-9 and TRBJ1-2; D remains ambiguous. V lost 3 bases, J lost 5 bases, and 16 bases lay in between. Germline V CDR1 and CDR2: SEHNR, FQNEAQ (reference sequence). This CDR3 spans 15 amino acids. CDR3 residues: CASSLGLALSYGYTF. In DNA form, the CDR3 reads TGTGCCAGCAGCTTGGGTTTGGCCTTATCTTATGGCTACACCTTC.

The chain combines TRBV13 with TRBJ2-5; no clear D. V was pared by 2 bases and J by 7 bases, with 11 bases between. Germline V gene lookup returns CDR1 PRHDT and CDR2 FYEKMQ (reference sequence). The CDR3 sequence is 13 residues long. The CDR3 DNA reads as TGTGCCAGCAGCTTACTAGGTCAGGTGACCCAGTACTTC. Translated: CASSLLGQVTQYF.

The chain has TRBV4-1 and TRBJ1-6; no definite D call. V dropped 1 base and J dropped 9 bases, with 16 bases sitting between them. The CDR3 length is 16 residues. Germline lookup yields CDR1 MGHRA and CDR2 YSYEKL. For the CDR3, the DNA is TGCGCCAGCAGCCAAGTTAGGGATTACCTCGGTTCACCCCTCCACTTT. Protein: CASSQVRDYLGSPLHF.

This clonotype showed up just a few times. The rearrangement joins TRBV4-3 to TRBJ2-5; perhaps TRBD2 as D (5 bases). The germline gives CDR1 LGHNA, CDR2 YSLEER. The V end was cut by 4 bases, the J end by 3 bases, with 15 bases between. The CDR3 contains 15 residues. For the CDR3, the DNA is TGCGCCAGCAGCCGGATCTTAGCGCCGAAAGAGACCCAGTACTTC. Its protein is CASSRILAPKETQYF.

The chain is built from TRBV6-1 and TRBJ2-3; TRBD1 is a possible D gene (5 bases). The length of the CDR3 is 14 residues. Trimming stripped 1 base from V and 4 bases from J, with 9 bases between. Germline-derived CDR1 and CDR2 are MNHNS and SASEGT. The CDR3 DNA sequence: TGTGCCAGCAGTGAAGGGTGGGGCGCAGATACGCAGTATTTT. This sequence encodes CASSEGWGADTQYF.

DNA for the CDR3: TGTGCCAGCAGCGCATGGGACAGGGGGTTGAACACTGAAGCTTTCTTT. The encoded protein is CASSAWDRGLNTEAFF. The rearrangement uses TRBV11-2 and TRBJ1-1; TRBD1 matches 11 bases. The V and J ends lost 5 bases and 0 bases, in that order; junction bases with no gene match: 5. Germline-derived CDR1 and CDR2 are SGHAT and FQNNGV. The CDR3 spans 16 residues.

V usage is TRBV2 and J usage is TRBJ1-4; D is undetermined. CDR3 size: 16 residues. Deletions cut 5 bases from V and 0 bases from J, with 13 bases between. CDR1 is SNHLY, CDR2 FYNNEI, per germline. The CDR3 spells CASSIRQVATNEKLFF. As DNA, the CDR3 is TGTGCCAGCAGTATCAGACAAGTTGCAACTAATGAAAAACTGTTTTTT.

J is TRBJ1-6 and V is TRBV12-3 or TRBV12-4, with a possible D match to TRBD1 (5 bases). This CDR3 has 13 amino acids. Trimming pared 1 base from V and 9 bases from J, leaving 7 bases between. CDR3 residues: CASSLGDASPLHF. CDR3 nucleotide sequence: TGTGCCAGCAGTTTAGGGGACGCTTCACCCCTCCACTTT.

This clonotype turned up a few times. One end of the junction is discordant with germline, which a read error may explain. V usage is TRBV20-1 and J usage is TRBJ1-2, with 7 bases lining up with TRBD1. CDR1 and CDR2 from the germline V gene are DFQATT and SNEGSKA (reference sequence). This CDR3 has 13 amino acids. DNA for the CDR3: TGTAGTGCTAGAGATCGACAGGGACATGGCTACACCTTC. It is translated as CSARDRQGHGYTF.

A few counts support this clonotype. The CDR3 region is CSSLERSTGRGETQYF. In DNA form, the CDR3 reads TGCAGCTCCTTGGAGAGATCGACAGGTCGGGGAGAGACCCAGTACTTC. This chain connects TRBV29-1 to TRBJ2-5; TRBD1 might be the D (6 bases). Germline V gene lookup returns CDR1 SQVTM and CDR2 ANQGSEA. The ends were cut back, 8 bases at V and 4 bases at J, with 26 bases in the middle. This CDR3 comprises 16 residues.

In its sample, this clonotype was seen a few times. This rearrangement joins TRBV27 to TRBJ2-5; 11 bases are shared with TRBD1. Gene TRBJ2-7 matches the end of the DNA better, so the J call may be wrong. The germline V gene encodes CDR1 MNHEY and CDR2 SMNVEV (reference sequence). The CDR3 spans 13 residues. The CDR3 is CASGQGAVYEQYF. CDR3 nucleotides: TGTGCCAGCGGACAGGGGGCTGTGTACGAGCAGTACTTC.

As concerns this clonotype: At one of its ends the junction is not consistent with the germline gene, which may arise from a read error. The rearrangement uses TRBV10-3 and TRBJ2-1; TRBD2 might be the D (6 bases). The CDR3 is made up of 16 amino acids. CDR1 is ENHRY and CDR2 is SYGVKD in the germline V gene. The CDR3 here is CAISEARGVAYNEQFF. In DNA form, the CDR3 reads TGTGCCATCAGTGAGGCACGCGGGGTCGCCTATAATGAGCAGTTCTTC.

This chain joins TRBV2 and TRBJ1-2, with TRBD1 as a possible D gene (5 bases). CDR1 and CDR2 from the germline V gene are SNHLY and FYNNEI. This CDR3 has 14 amino acids. Trimming stripped 4 bases from V and 3 bases from J, with 12 bases between. The CDR3 DNA follows: TGTGCCAGCAGTGGGCAGGGAAGGGACTATGGCTACACCTTC. Translating gives CASSGQGRDYGYTF.

This clonotype was seen more than once but under ten times. This rearrangement joins TRBV5-1 to TRBJ2-1, with unresolved D. The length of the CDR3 is 15 residues. CDR1 and CDR2 (germline): SGHRS, YFSETQ. Trimming removed 0 bases from V and 5 bases from J, with 12 bases in between. The CDR3 DNA reads TGCGCCAGCAGCTTGGCCGGGCAGATGAACAATGAGCAGTTCTTC. It is translated as CASSLAGQMNNEQFF.

This clonotype has only a few counts. The chain links TRBV7-2 to TRBJ2-3; D remains ambiguous. The CDR3 sequence is 13 residues long. Trimming removed 2 bases at V and 6 bases at J, with 9 bases between. Looked up from germline, CDR1 is SGHTA and CDR2 is FQGNSA. The CDR3 coding sequence is TGTGCCAGCAGCTTACAACAGTCCGATACGCAGTATTTT. This translates into CASSLQQSDTQYF.

The chain recombines TRBV6-1 with TRBJ1-1, with TRBD1 identical over 8 bases. The trim removed 4 bases at V and 1 base at J, leaving 5 bases unmatched. This CDR3 is 15 amino acids long. Germline CDR1 and CDR2: MNHNS and SASEGT. In DNA, the CDR3 is TGTGCCAGCAGTGGGGGGACAGGTCAGAACACTGAAGCTTTCTTT. The encoded protein is CASSGGTGQNTEAFF.

Points on this clonotype: An end of the junction differs from the germline gene, which may be a read error. The chain has TRBV7-2 and TRBJ2-1; the D gene is possibly TRBD1 (6 bases). The CDR3 has 11 amino acids. Per the germline V gene, CDR1 is SGHTA and CDR2 is FQGNSA. The CDR3 protein is CARSQQGFQFF. DNA for the CDR3: TGTGCCCGCAGCCAACAGGGTTTTCAGTTCTTC.

This clonotype was detected a few times. The V and J genes are TRBV5-1 and TRBJ2-7; TRBD1 or TRBD2 may be the D gene (5 bases each). The J call is uncertain, as TRBJ2-5 better fits the DNA end. CDR1 and CDR2 from the germline V gene are SGHRS and YFSETQ. This CDR3 has 15 residues. CDR3 in DNA: TGCGCCAGCAGCTTGATTCGGGGACCGAAAGAGACCCAGTACTTC. It encodes CASSLIRGPKETQYF.

The chain joins TRBV9 to TRBJ2-2, with D perhaps TRBD1 (6 bases). CDR1 and CDR2 from the germline V gene are SGDLS and YYNGEE. CDR3 length: 15 amino acids. V gave up 2 bases and J gave up 2 bases, with 10 bases separating them. The CDR3 loop reads CASSVGTKNTGELFF. The CDR3 DNA reads TGTGCCAGCAGCGTCGGGACAAAAAACACCGGGGAGCTGTTTTTT. Using reference TRBV9 and TRBJ2-2 for the parts outside the CDR3, the full variable domain is DSGVTQTPKHLITATGQRVTLRCSPRSGDLSVYWYQQSLDQGLQFLIQYYNGEERAKGNILERFSAQQFPDLHSELNLSSLELGDSALYFCASSVGTKNTGELFFGEGSRLTVL.

The V call is TRBV10-3, the J call TRBJ2-7, with a tentative D call TRBD1 (6 bases). The ends were cut back, 5 bases at V and 6 bases at J, with 20 bases in the middle. The CDR3 consists of 15 residues. Germline lookup yields CDR1 ENHRY and CDR2 SYGVKD. CDR3 sequence reads: CAISKNRQDQGEQYF. The CDR3 nucleotides read TGTGCCATCAGTAAAAACCGACAGGACCAGGGCGAGCAGTACTTC.

The genes are TRBV28 and TRBJ1-1; D is undetermined. Germline assignment: CDR1 MDHEN and CDR2 SYDVKM. This CDR3 is built from 15 residues. Trimming took 6 bases from V and 2 from J, leaving 16 bases between them. The chain's CDR3 is CASSRRRDTNTEAFF. CDR3 bases: TGTGCCAGCAGCCGTCGTCGAGATACCAACACTGAAGCTTTCTTT.

The chain has TRBV12-3 or TRBV12-4 and TRBJ2-7, with D tentatively TRBD1 (6 bases). This CDR3 has 18 amino acids. V was trimmed by 5 bases and J by 3 bases, leaving 26 bases between them. The CDR3 protein is CASSHDREQGSRGYEQYF. CDR3 sequence (DNA): TGTGCCAGCAGTCACGACCGTGAACAGGGTTCCCGGGGCTACGAGCAGTACTTC.

The rearrangement uses TRBV12-3 or TRBV12-4 and TRBJ1-1, with 7 bases that match TRBD1. The CDR3 spans 13 residues. V lost 5 bases to trimming and J lost 8 bases; unmatched junction nucleotides: 8. CDR3 loop: CASSQNDRDEAFF. The CDR3 nucleotides read TGTGCCAGCAGTCAGAACGACAGGGACGAAGCTTTCTTT.

This chain links TRBV12-3 or TRBV12-4 with TRBJ2-5, with D uncertain. With the DNA end fitting TRBJ2-7 better, the J assignment may be wrong. The CDR3 sequence is 13 residues long. CDR3 loop: CASSLWVPNEQYF. CDR3 in DNA: TGTGCCAGCAGTTTGTGGGTTCCAAACGAGCAGTACTTC.

V and J are TRBV6-1 and TRBJ2-3; no clear D. Germline V gene data show CDR1 as MNHNS and CDR2 as SASEGT. The CDR3 totals 13 residues. Trimming shortened V by 7 bases and J by 6 bases, and 14 bases separated the two germline ends. DNA for the CDR3: TGTGCCAGCACCCCGTCGTCATGGGATACGCAGTATTTT. Protein product: CASTPSSWDTQYF.

The V and J genes are TRBV28 and TRBJ2-5; weak D call: TRBD1 (7 bases). Germline assignment: CDR1 MDHEN and CDR2 SYDVKM. The V end was cut by 6 bases, the J end by 2 bases, with 16 bases between. CDR3 size: 15 residues. The CDR3 loop reads CASSPRGTAQETQYF. The CDR3 nucleotides read TGTGCCAGCAGCCCCCGGGGGACAGCTCAAGAGACCCAGTACTTC. Combining the CDR3 with reference TRBV28 and TRBJ2-5 gives the whole variable domain DVKVTQSSRYLVKRTGEKVFLECVQDMDHENMFWYRQDPGLGLRLIYFSYDVKMKEKGDIPEGYSVSREKKERFSLILESASTNQTSMYLCASSPRGTAQETQYFGPGTRLLVL.